Shown below are 3 T cell receptor beta chains from a single sample sequenced in a study of identical twins. TCRdb reanalysed the 5' RACE reads using MiXCR and keeps one entry per CDR3 protein. The sample records hundreds of thousands of distinct CDR3 sequences, 15% to 20% being singletons. The same data also contributed to another study, on T cells expressing NK-cell markers.

The sequencing input was PBMCs. These receptors were collected from a woman aged 18-29 years in good health.

The rearrangement joins TRBV7-6 to TRBJ2-2; D remains unclear. This CDR3 has 14 amino acids. CDR1 SGHVS and CDR2 FNYEAQ come from the germline V gene. With 6 bases removed from V and 6 bases from J, the gap between germline ends came to 14 bases. CDR3 amino acids: CASSFRVIAGELFF. For the CDR3, the DNA is TGTGCCAGCAGTTTTAGAGTAATCGCCGGGGAGCTGTTTTTT.

The chain links TRBV11-3 to TRBJ2-3; 8 nucleotides match TRBD2. J gave up 4 bases and V 5 bases, and 11 bases lay outside the gene matches. The CDR3 has 16 amino acids. Germline-derived CDR1 and CDR2 are SGHNT and YENEEA. The CDR3 protein is CASSVWTSPPPDTQYF. In DNA form, the CDR3 reads TGTGCCAGCAGCGTCTGGACTAGCCCCCCCCCAGATACGCAGTATTTT. Drawing the rest from reference TRBV11-3 and TRBJ2-3, the complete variable domain is EAGVVQSPRYKIIEKKQPVAFWCNPISGHNTLYWYLQNLGQGPELLIRYENEEAVDDSQLPKDRFSAERLKGVDSTLKIQPAELGDSAVYLCASSVWTSPPPDTQYFGPGTRLTVL.

The V and J genes are TRBV20-1 and TRBJ2-7; no clear D gene. Trimming pared 2 bases from V and 1 base from J, leaving 12 bases between. CDR3 length: 14 residues. Germline V CDR1 and CDR2: DFQATT, SNEGSKA (reference sequence). CDR3 residues: CSARNTHGSYEQYF. Written as DNA, the CDR3 is TGCAGTGCTAGAAACACCCATGGGTCCTACGAGCAGTACTTC.